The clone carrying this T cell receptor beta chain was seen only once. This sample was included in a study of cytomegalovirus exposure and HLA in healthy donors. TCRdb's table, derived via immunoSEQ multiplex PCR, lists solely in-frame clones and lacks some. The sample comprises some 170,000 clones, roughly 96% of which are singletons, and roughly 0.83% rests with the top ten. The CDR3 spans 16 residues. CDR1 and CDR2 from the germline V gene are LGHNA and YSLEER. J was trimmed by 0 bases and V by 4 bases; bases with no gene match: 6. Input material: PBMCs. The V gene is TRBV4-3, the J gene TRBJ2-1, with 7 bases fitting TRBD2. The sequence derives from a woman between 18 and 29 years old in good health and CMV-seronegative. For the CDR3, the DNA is TGCGCCAGCAGCCCTTCGGGCGGGGGCTCCTACAATGAGCAGTTCTTC. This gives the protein CASSPSGGGSYNEQFF.